The present TCR beta chain was sequenced within a study of T cell repertoires in ileal Crohn's disease. Per sample, roughly 0.45 micrograms of biopsy DNA were TCRB immunosequenced. TCRdb's table, derived via immunoSEQ multiplex PCR, lists solely in-frame clones and lacks some. Among approximately 15,000 clones listed, approximately 81% were seen once. The count of this clone is one. The TCR sequence derives from an adult with Crohn's disease. The source material was ileal tissue.

The CDR3 coding sequence is TGTGCCAGCAGTTACGGACACCGCACCGGGGAGCTGTTTTTT. Encoded protein: CASSYGHRTGELFF. The chain joins TRBV6-6 to TRBJ2-2; a weak D match, TRBD1 (5 bases). CDR1 and CDR2 from the germline V gene are MNHNY and SVGAGI (reference sequence). V lost 2 bases to trimming and J lost 4 bases, with 8 bases between them. CDR3 size: 14 residues.